This T cell receptor (beta chain) appears in the sequencing data of a study of shared clonotypes between healthy human individuals. The CDR3 runs 16 residues. V shed 5 bases and J shed 0 bases, with 17 bases lying between them. Germline assignment: CDR1 KGHSH and CDR2 LQKENI. The data were produced by immunoSEQ multiplex PCR, yet TCRdb's version contains in-frame clones alone and is incomplete. The sample has more than 1,200,000 clones, 98% to 99% seen once. The chain uses TRBV18 and TRBJ2-7; possible D gene TRBD2, 5 bases. Specimen: naive CD4+ T cells sorted from blood. Stated subset: CD45RA+ positively selected. The TCR originated in a man aged 30-40 years in good health. CDR3 protein: CASSVLTSVISYEQYF. For the CDR3, the DNA is TGTGCCAGCTCAGTGTTAACTAGTGTTATCTCCTACGAGCAGTACTTC.